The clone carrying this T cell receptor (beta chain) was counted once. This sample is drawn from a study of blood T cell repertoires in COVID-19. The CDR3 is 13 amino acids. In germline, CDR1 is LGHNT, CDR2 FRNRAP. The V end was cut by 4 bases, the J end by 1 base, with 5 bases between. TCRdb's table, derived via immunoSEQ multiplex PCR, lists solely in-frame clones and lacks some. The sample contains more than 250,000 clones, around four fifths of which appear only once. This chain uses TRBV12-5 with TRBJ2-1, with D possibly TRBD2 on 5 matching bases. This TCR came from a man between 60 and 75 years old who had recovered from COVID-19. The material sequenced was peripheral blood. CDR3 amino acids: CASGSGSYNEQFF. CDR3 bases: TGTGCTAGTGGTTCGGGGTCCTACAATGAGCAGTTCTTC.